The 20 T cell receptor beta chains given below trace back to one sample, sequenced in a study of lymphopenia after photon versus proton radiotherapy (dated by TCRdb to the late 2010s). The library was obtained by the immunoSEQ multiplex PCR assay. TCRdb carries this immuneACCESS record with in-frame sequences only. Its versions omit some clonotypes, under half of them owing to an unresolved V gene in the studies checked, with the rest unexplained. This sample is represented by some 70,000 clones; about 90% of them were singletons. Of the sample, under 14% is held by the ten largest clones. Material: peripheral blood, obtained from a patient treated with proton-based radiotherapy. Receptors originate from a man older than 75 with esophageal cancer.

The chain employs TRBV5-6 and TRBJ1-1, with TRBD1 as a possible D gene (6 bases). Germline CDR1 and CDR2: SGHDT and YYEEEE. The CDR3 loop spans 14 amino acids. Trimming stripped 4 bases from V and 8 bases from J, with 18 bases between. CDR3 coding DNA: TGTGCCAGCAGCCTCCGAGGGGGAAGATCGGAAGCTTTCTTT. Translation: CASSLRGGRSEAFF.

The chain is built from TRBV4-3 and TRBJ1-4; 7 positions agree with TRBD1. There are 17 residues in the CDR3. Germline lookup yields CDR1 LGHNA and CDR2 YSLEER. Trimming cost V 0 bases and J 1 base; bases outside gene matches: 5. The CDR3 loop is CASSQDSYRGTNEKLFF. CDR3 sequence (DNA): TGCGCCAGCAGCCAAGATTCCTACAGGGGAACTAATGAAAAACTGTTTTTT.

The CDR3 loop is CASSQGGGERQYF. In nucleotides, the CDR3 is TGCGCCAGCAGCCAAGGTGGGGGGGAAAGGCAGTACTTC. V usage is TRBV4-1 and J usage is TRBJ2-4; 7 nucleotides line up with TRBD2. The trim removed 1 base at V and 13 bases at J, leaving 7 bases unmatched. The CDR3 spans 13 residues. Germline V gene lookup returns CDR1 MGHRA and CDR2 YSYEKL.

This chain uses TRBV19 with TRBJ2-7; D gene ambiguous. The V gene's germline CDR1 is LNHDA and CDR2 SQIVND (reference sequence). The V end lost 6 bases, the J end lost 2 bases, and 17 bases lay between the germline ends. This CDR3 contains 15 residues. The CDR3: CASSPRGSPAYEQYF. The CDR3 nucleotides read TGTGCCAGTAGCCCCCGAGGCAGTCCAGCCTACGAGCAGTACTTC.

The J gene is TRBJ1-1, the V gene TRBV5-6, with 8 bases identical to TRBD1. The V segment lost 0 bases and the J segment 1 base; nucleotides outside the gene matches: 5. This CDR3 comprises 16 residues. The V gene's germline CDR1 is SGHDT and CDR2 YYEEEE. CDR3 in amino acids: CASSLAWDRPNTEAFF. The CDR3 DNA is TGTGCCAGCAGCTTGGCCTGGGACAGGCCGAACACTGAAGCTTTCTTT.

The chain carries TRBV7-2 and TRBJ2-1; 9 bases are a match to TRBD2. V shed 5 bases, J shed 6 bases, and the junction held 11 bases outside the gene matches. Per germline, CDR1 SGHTA and CDR2 FQGNSA. The CDR3 has 16 amino acids. CDR3 amino acids: CASSHPAQRGVNEQFF. The CDR3 DNA reads TGTGCCAGCAGCCACCCCGCTCAGCGGGGGGTCAATGAGCAGTTCTTC. Filled out from reference TRBV7-2 and TRBJ2-1, the complete variable domain reads GAGVSQSPSNKVTEKGKDVELRCDPISGHTALYWYRQSLGQGLEFLIYFQGNSAPDKSGLPSDRFSAERTGGSVSTLTIQRTQQEDSAVYLCASSHPAQRGVNEQFFGPGTRLTVL.

The rearrangement joins TRBV5-5 to TRBJ1-4, with D possibly being TRBD1 (6 bases). Trimming cost V 3 bases and J 3 bases, with 15 bases left between them. Germline V gene lookup returns CDR1 SGHKS and CDR2 YYEKEE (reference sequence). The CDR3 length is 16 residues. The CDR3 region has the DNA TGTGCCAGCAGCTGGGGGCCGGGACAATCTAATGAAAAACTGTTTTTT. Translating it yields CASSWGPGQSNEKLFF.

The chain recombines TRBV6-5 with TRBJ2-5; D unresolved. Germline values: CDR1 MNHEY, CDR2 SVGAGI. Trimming cost V 5 bases and J 1 base, with 8 bases left between them. The CDR3 totals 13 residues. The CDR3 DNA reads as TGTGCCAGCAGTCGGTTGGCCCAAGAGACCCAGTACTTC. It translates to CASSRLAQETQYF.

The chain carries TRBV4-2 and TRBJ2-3; 11 bases match TRBD2. Germline-derived CDR1 and CDR2 are LGHNA and YNFKEQ. The CDR3 runs 17 residues. J gave up 5 bases and V 1 base, and 8 bases lay outside the gene matches. The DNA for the CDR3 is TGTGCCAGCAGCCAAGGGGTTAGCGGGGGGGCGATAGATACGCAGTATTTT. It translates to CASSQGVSGGAIDTQYF.

This rearrangement joins TRBV4-3 to TRBJ1-2; D possibly corresponds to TRBD1 (6 bases). This CDR3 contains 15 residues. The V gene's germline CDR1 is LGHNA and CDR2 YSLEER. Trimming pared 4 bases from V and 2 bases from J, leaving 14 bases between. The CDR3 bases are TGCGCCAGCAGCCCACAGGGACTTGCGAACTATGGCTACACCTTC. It is translated as CASSPQGLANYGYTF.

The chain combines TRBV11-3 with TRBJ2-2; 14 nucleotides match TRBD2. This CDR3 has 17 residues. J was trimmed by 4 bases and V by 5 bases; bases with no gene match: 6. Germline V gene lookup returns CDR1 SGHNT and CDR2 YENEEA. Written as DNA, the CDR3 is TGTGCCAGCAGCCCAGGGACTAGCGGGAGAAGCACCGGGGAGCTGTTTTTT. Its protein is CASSPGTSGRSTGELFF. The full variable domain, in which reference TRBV11-3 and TRBJ2-2 provide the parts outside the CDR3, is EAGVVQSPRYKIIEKKQPVAFWCNPISGHNTLYWYLQNLGQGPELLIRYENEEAVDDSQLPKDRFSAERLKGVDSTLKIQPAELGDSAVYLCASSPGTSGRSTGELFFGEGSRLTVL.

This chain uses TRBV5-1 with TRBJ1-3, with TRBD1 as a possible D gene (5 bases). Germline assignment: CDR1 SGHRS and CDR2 YFSETQ. The CDR3 is made up of 15 amino acids. Trimming took off 4 bases at V and 4 bases at J, with 15 bases between the two ends. CDR3 sequence reads: CASSRDGAQGNTIYF. Here the CDR3 DNA reads TGCGCCAGCAGCCGGGACGGAGCCCAAGGAAACACCATATATTTT.

The V gene is TRBV7-2, the J gene TRBJ2-3; D ambiguous. Germline V gives CDR1 SGHTA, CDR2 FQGNSA. Between the trimmed V and J ends, which lost 5 bases and 5 bases, there was a span of 14 bases. The CDR3 is 14 amino acids. For the CDR3, the DNA is TGTGCCAGCAGCGGAGACTCGTACCGAGATACGCAGTATTTT. Its protein is CASSGDSYRDTQYF.

The chain has TRBV4-1 and TRBJ1-2, with 8 positions matching TRBD1. The CDR3 sequence is 15 residues long. Germline CDR1 reads MGHRA; CDR2 reads YSYEKL. V shed 0 bases and J 2 bases; nucleotides not matched to a gene: 2. The DNA for the CDR3 is TGCGCCAGCAGCCAAGACCGACAGGGGAACTATGGCTACACCTTC. This sequence encodes CASSQDRQGNYGYTF.

V usage is TRBV4-1 and J usage is TRBJ1-4; the D gene is possibly TRBD1 (6 bases). Germline V gives CDR1 MGHRA, CDR2 YSYEKL. Trimming left V 0 bases short and J 8 bases short, with 19 bases between. The CDR3 has 17 residues. CDR3 residues: CASSQDSAGAYREKLFF. In nucleotides, the CDR3 is TGCGCCAGCAGCCAAGATTCCGCAGGGGCGTATAGGGAAAAACTGTTTTTT.

The rearrangement links TRBV10-3 to TRBJ1-2; the D gene is possibly TRBD1 (6 bases). V lost 10 bases to trimming and J lost 3 bases, with 12 bases between them. Germline-derived CDR1 and CDR2 are ENHRY and SYGVKD. The CDR3 has 12 residues. Here the CDR3 DNA reads TGTGCCACCGGAGAGGGGGACTATGGCTACACCTTC. Its translation is CATGEGDYGYTF.

This clone has a single count. V is TRBV6-1 and J is TRBJ2-5; D gene ambiguous. Germline V gene lookup returns CDR1 MNHNS and CDR2 SASEGT. V was shortened by 8 bases and J by 5 bases, with 3 bases between the two germline ends. The CDR3 contains 9 residues. The CDR3 loop is CASGETQYF. For the CDR3, the DNA is TGTGCCAGCGGCGAGACCCAGTACTTC.

The genes are TRBV7-8 and TRBJ1-4; D is ambiguous. The germline V and J ends were trimmed by 2 bases and 7 bases, with 17 bases remaining between them. CDR1 and CDR2 (germline): SGHVS, FQNEAQ. The length of the CDR3 is 16 residues. The CDR3 sequence is CASSLRVLAYGEKLFF. In DNA, the CDR3 is TGTGCCAGCAGCTTAAGGGTATTGGCGTACGGTGAAAAACTGTTTTTT.

The chain employs TRBV7-2 and TRBJ2-7, with TRBD2 matching over 12 bases. The V gene end was trimmed by 4 bases and the J gene end by 7 bases; junction bases not matched to a gene: 5. CDR3 size: 14 residues. Germline CDR1 is SGHTA and CDR2 is FQGNSA. The CDR3: CASSSTSGRSEQYF. The CDR3 DNA reads TGTGCCAGCAGCTCGACTAGCGGGAGAAGTGAGCAGTACTTC. Looking up the rest from reference TRBV7-2 and TRBJ2-7 gives the full variable domain: GAGVSQSPSNKVTEKGKDVELRCDPISGHTALYWYRQSLGQGLEFLIYFQGNSAPDKSGLPSDRFSAERTGGSVSTLTIQRTQQEDSAVYLCASSSTSGRSEQYFGPGTRLTVT.

This sequence joins TRBV7-2 and TRBJ1-3; D ambiguous. Germline CDR1 and CDR2: SGHTA and FQGNSA. The length of the CDR3 is 14 residues. The V gene lost 5 bases and the J gene lost 5 bases, with 13 bases spanning the gap. The CDR3 spells CASSAADTRNTIYF. As DNA, the CDR3 is TGTGCCAGCAGCGCCGCAGACACCAGAAACACCATATATTTT. Variable domain in full (rest from reference TRBV7-2 and TRBJ1-3): GAGVSQSPSNKVTEKGKDVELRCDPISGHTALYWYRQSLGQGLEFLIYFQGNSAPDKSGLPSDRFSAERTGGSVSTLTIQRTQQEDSAVYLCASSAADTRNTIYFGEGSWLTVV.